Below are 32 T cell receptor beta chains sequenced from a single sample in a study of T cell repertoires in cytomegalovirus infection. The antigens these receptors bind are not known. TCRdb reprocessed the reads via MiXCR and lists one record per CDR3 protein. This repertoire shows 700,000 to 900,000 distinct CDR3 sequences, under 35% found once; its top ten account for 13%. The material sequenced was cultured CD8+ T cells from PBMCs, taken from culture after CMV antigen stimulation. These receptors all come from a human donor in good health (CMV status not recorded). Some clones in this sample may be carry-over from other donors' samples.

This clonotype was recorded only once. V and J are TRBV13 and TRBJ1-1, with D uncertain. Germline values: CDR1 PRHDT, CDR2 FYEKMQ (reference sequence). V lost 7 bases and J 1 base, leaving 13 bases between the germline ends. CDR3 length: 14 amino acids. The CDR3 region is CASNIGRKNTEAFF. As DNA, the CDR3 is TGTGCCAGCAATATAGGACGAAAGAACACTGAAGCTTTCTTT.

V usage is TRBV7-9 and J usage is TRBJ2-7; tentative D call: TRBD2 (5 bases). Trimming removed 5 bases from V and 5 bases from J, with 10 bases in between. Germline values: CDR1 SEHNR, CDR2 FQNEAQ (reference sequence). CDR3 length: 12 amino acids. The DNA for the CDR3 is TGTGCCAGCAGCCTACACGGGGACGAGCAGTACGTC. Translated: CASSLHGDEQYV.

This clonotype was seen at least ten times. The chain recombines TRBV7-9 with TRBJ1-4, with a weak D call TRBD1 (5 bases). CDR3 length: 17 residues. CDR1 is SEHNR and CDR2 is FQNEAQ in the germline V gene (reference sequence). The ends were cut back, 3 bases at V and 4 bases at J, with 18 bases in the middle. CDR3 loop: CASSFRPLTAINEKLFF. The CDR3 DNA sequence: TGTGCCAGCAGCTTTAGACCCTTGACAGCGATTAATGAAAAACTGTTTTTT.

The chain uses TRBV5-5 and TRBJ1-1; no clear D gene. This CDR3 contains 12 residues. Trimming pared 0 bases from V and 7 bases from J, leaving 7 bases between. Germline values: CDR1 SGHKS, CDR2 YYEKEE (reference sequence). CDR3 DNA sequence: TGTGCCAGCAGCTTGGACTTCATTGAAGCTTTCTTT. Its protein product is CASSLDFIEAFF. The full variable domain, its missing parts supplied by reference TRBV5-5 and TRBJ1-1, is DAGVTQSPTHLIKTRGQQVTLRCSPISGHKSVSWYQQVLGQGPQFIFQYYEKEERGRGNFPDRFSARQFPNYSSELNVNALLLGDSALYLCASSLDFIEAFFGQGTRLTVV.

This clonotype was counted many times. The V and J genes are TRBV7-9 and TRBJ1-1; TRBD1 matches at 8 bases. Germline-derived CDR1 and CDR2 are SEHNR and FQNEAQ (reference sequence). This CDR3 is built from 15 residues. V lost 5 bases, J lost 6 bases, and 11 bases stayed unmatched. CDR3 nucleotide sequence: TGTGCCAGCAGCACTTCGGGCAGGGGGCTCTCTGAAGCTTTCTTT. Its protein is CASSTSGRGLSEAFF.

The gene calls are TRBV6-2 or TRBV6-3 and TRBJ2-5; tentative D call: TRBD2 (6 bases). The CDR3 covers 16 residues. CDR1 MNHEY and CDR2 SVGEGT come from the germline V gene. Trimming removed 6 bases at V and 5 bases at J, with 22 bases between. The CDR3 DNA follows: TGTGCCAGCAGCCCCAGCAGGCGGGGAATGTCGGAGACCCAGTACTTC. Amino acid sequence: CASSPSRRGMSETQYF.

CDR3 nucleotide sequence: TGTGCCAGCAGCTCGGGACTGATCACAGATACGCAGTATTTT. It specifies CASSSGLITDTQYF. This chain joins TRBV12-3 or TRBV12-4 and TRBJ2-3, with D possibly TRBD2 on 6 matching bases. There are 14 residues in the CDR3. Trimming pared 6 bases from V and 2 bases from J, leaving 12 bases between.

This clonotype has only a few counts. This rearrangement joins TRBV7-3 to TRBJ2-1; possible D gene TRBD2, 5 bases. V lost 5 bases to trimming and J lost 5 bases, with 10 bases between them. This CDR3 is built from 13 residues. CDR1 SGHTA and CDR2 FQGTGA come from the germline V gene. In nucleotides, the CDR3 is TGTGCCAGCAGCAGGACTGGCCACAATGAGCAGTTCTTC. Translating gives CASSRTGHNEQFF.

This clonotype was detected ten times or more. The chain employs TRBV7-8 and TRBJ1-4; D perhaps matches TRBD1 (5 bases). Germline loops: CDR1 SGHVS, CDR2 FQNEAQ. The ends were cut back, 1 base at V and 8 bases at J, with 8 bases in the middle. The CDR3 totals 13 residues. CDR3 sequence reads: CASSLEGAEKLFF. CDR3 nucleotides: TGTGCCAGCAGCTTAGAAGGGGCGGAAAAACTGTTTTTT. The entire variable domain, with the rest obtained from reference TRBV7-8 and TRBJ1-4, is as follows: GAGVSQSPRYKVAKRGQDVALRCDPISGHVSLFWYQQALGQGPEFLTYFQNEAQLDKSGLPSDRFFAERPEGSVSTLKIQRTQQEDSAVYLCASSLEGAEKLFFGSGTQLSVL.

This clonotype was counted at least ten times. The genes are TRBV7-6 and TRBJ1-4; D gene ambiguous. CDR1 is SGHVS, CDR2 FNYEAQ, per germline. The CDR3 loop spans 17 amino acids. The V end was cut by 4 bases, the J end by 0 bases, with 15 bases between. CDR3 residues: CASSSRPPGSTNEKLFF. In DNA form, the CDR3 reads TGTGCCAGCAGCTCAAGGCCTCCAGGCTCAACTAATGAAAAACTGTTTTTT.

This clonotype was counted a few times. The CDR3, as DNA: TGTGCCAGCAGTTTGAGGGGGCCCATATACGAGCAGTACTTC. It specifies CASSLRGPIYEQYF. V is TRBV27 and J is TRBJ2-7; 7 bases agree with TRBD1. The CDR3 loop spans 14 amino acids. Germline trimming cut 3 bases from V and 4 bases from J; bases unmatched to any gene: 6. Looked up from germline, CDR1 is MNHEY and CDR2 is SMNVEV (reference sequence).

This sequence joins TRBV7-6 and TRBJ2-5, with D possibly TRBD1 on 5 matching bases. The CDR3 has 15 residues. Germline CDR1 reads SGHVS; CDR2 reads FNYEAQ. With 1 base removed from V and 1 base from J, the gap between germline ends came to 10 bases. The CDR3 is CASSLEARAQETQYF. The DNA of the CDR3 is TGTGCCAGCAGCTTAGAAGCCAGGGCCCAAGAGACCCAGTACTTC.

This clonotype occurred a few times. The chain employs TRBV23-1 and TRBJ1-5; the match to TRBD1 covers 9 bases. TRBV23-1 is an ORF; its function is uncertain. V shed 2 bases and J 6 bases; nucleotides not matched to a gene: 8. This CDR3 contains 16 residues. The CDR3 DNA reads TGCGCCAGCAGTCAACGAACAGGGGGCCTGACTCAGCCCCAGCATTTT. Translating gives CASSQRTGGLTQPQHF.

V is TRBV19 and J is TRBJ2-1; 13 positions match TRBD2. With 8 bases clipped from V and 6 bases from J, the junction kept 10 bases outside the gene matches. Germline V gene sequence: CDR1 LNHDA, CDR2 SQIVND (reference sequence). This CDR3 is 16 amino acids long. The CDR3 nucleotides read TGTGCCAGTCGGGACGCGGGACTAGCGGGGATCAATGAGCAGTTCTTC. Translating gives CASRDAGLAGINEQFF.

This clonotype was seen more than once but under ten times. The CDR3 bases are TGTGCCAGTAGGGCAGAGGAAGCGATACAAGAGACCCAGTACTTC. This codes for CASRAEEAIQETQYF. The V call is TRBV19, the J call TRBJ2-5; no definite D call. CDR1 and CDR2 (germline): LNHDA, SQIVND (reference sequence). V was pared by 6 bases and J by 2 bases, with 16 bases between. The length of the CDR3 is 15 residues.

About this clonotype itself: This may be a read error: a much more frequent sequence differs by one nucleotide. The chain links TRBV7-2 to TRBJ2-1; 13 bases are shared with TRBD2. Germline V lookup: CDR1 SGHTA, CDR2 FQGNSA. This CDR3 contains 17 residues. CDR3: CVSSPWTSGGSYNEQFF. The DNA for the CDR3 is TGTGTCAGCAGCCCATGGACTAGCGGGGGCTCCTACAATGAGCAGTTCTTC.

This sequence joins TRBV14 and TRBJ2-5; 9 bases are shared with TRBD2. This CDR3 has 12 residues. The ends lost 3 bases at V and 13 bases at J; junction bases unmatched: 6. Germline V gene sequence: CDR1 SGHDN, CDR2 FVKESK. CDR3 nucleotide sequence: TGTGCCAGCAGCCACAGCGGGGGGCATCTGTACTTC. Amino acid sequence: CASSHSGGHLYF.

This chain links TRBV11-1 with TRBJ1-6; D is possibly TRBD1 (5 bases). V lost 4 bases and J 6 bases, leaving 13 bases between the germline ends. The CDR3 runs 15 residues. CDR1 and CDR2 from the germline V gene are SGHAT and FQDESV (reference sequence). CDR3 sequence: CASSSTDGLNSPLHF. The CDR3 nucleotides read TGTGCCAGCAGCTCGACAGACGGGCTTAATTCACCCCTCCACTTT.

Ten or more counts support this clonotype. This chain uses TRBV7-2 with TRBJ2-1; no definite D call. CDR1 is SGHTA, CDR2 FQGNSA, per germline. This CDR3 has 13 residues. Between the trimmed V and J ends, which lost 1 base and 7 bases, there was a span of 8 bases. DNA for the CDR3: TGTGCCAGCAGCTTAGTGTATAGAAATGAGCAGTTCTTC. This gives the protein CASSLVYRNEQFF.

This clonotype was detected a few times. The V call is TRBV20-1, the J call TRBJ2-7; D may be TRBD2 (5 bases). The V gene's germline CDR1 is DFQATT and CDR2 SNEGSKA (reference sequence). The CDR3 is 10 residues long. Trimming stripped 4 bases from V and 8 bases from J, with 9 bases between. This chain's CDR3 is CSATRAKQYV. CDR3 coding DNA: TGCAGTGCTACGAGGGCGAAGCAGTACGTC.

This chain joins TRBV20-1 and TRBJ1-1; D remains unclear. Per the germline V gene, CDR1 is DFQATT and CDR2 is SNEGSKA (reference sequence). The CDR3 length is 11 residues. Between the trimmed V and J ends, which lost 8 bases and 3 bases, there was a span of 10 bases. The CDR3 is CSPTFYTEAFF. CDR3 in DNA: TGCAGTCCGACATTCTACACTGAAGCTTTCTTT.

This clonotype was recorded many times. The rearrangement joins TRBV6-2 or TRBV6-3 to TRBJ2-1, with D perhaps matching TRBD1 (6 bases). The V end lost 8 bases, the J end lost 7 bases, and 15 bases lay between the germline ends. From germline, CDR1 is MNHEY and CDR2 SVGEGT. CDR3 length equals 13 residues. The CDR3 DNA follows: TGTGCCAGCGCAGACAGGCCAATTAATGAGCAGTTCTTC. Translation: CASADRPINEQFF.

This chain uses TRBV12-3 or TRBV12-4 with TRBJ2-2, with a tentative D call TRBD1 (5 bases). The CDR3 extends over 13 amino acids. V was clipped by 6 bases and J by 6 bases, with 11 bases between them. CDR3 loop: CASRPDTSGELFF. CDR3 nucleotide sequence: TGTGCCAGCAGACCGGACACCTCCGGGGAGCTGTTTTTT.

The CDR3 is CASSYGHPSSYEQYV. The DNA for the CDR3 is TGTGCCAGCAGTTACGGACACCCGAGCTCCTACGAGCAGTACGTC. This sequence joins TRBV6-5 and TRBJ2-7; tentatively, D is TRBD1 (5 bases). V lost 2 bases and J lost 0, with 11 bases in between. The CDR3 has 15 amino acids. The germline CDR1 and CDR2 sequences are MNHEY and SVGAGI.

V usage is TRBV5-5 and J usage is TRBJ2-1, with 15 nucleotides matching TRBD2. The germline V gene has CDR1 SGHKS and CDR2 YYEKEE (reference sequence). The CDR3 runs 16 residues. Trimming removed 4 bases from V and 7 bases from J; junction bases left unmatched: 6. The CDR3 loop reads CASSLGLAGGLNEQFF. In DNA form, the CDR3 reads TGTGCCAGCAGCCTCGGACTAGCGGGGGGGTTAAATGAGCAGTTCTTC.

V usage is TRBV24-1 and J usage is TRBJ2-2; D is ambiguous. CDR1 is KGHDR and CDR2 is SFDVKD in the germline V gene. The CDR3 is 13 residues long. Deletions cut 5 bases from V and 2 bases from J, with 5 bases between. This CDR3 reads CATSVRNTGELFF. CDR3 sequence (DNA): TGTGCCACCAGTGTCAGAAACACCGGGGAGCTGTTTTTT.

This clonotype appeared a single time. The genes are TRBV24-1 and TRBJ2-1; 12 nucleotides agree with TRBD1. The CDR3 extends over 15 amino acids. Germline CDR1 is KGHDR and CDR2 is SFDVKD. The V and J ends lost 5 bases and 10 bases, in that order; junction bases with no gene match: 8. The CDR3 sequence: CATSGPGQGAREQFF. CDR3 bases: TGTGCCACCAGTGGCCCGGGACAGGGGGCAAGGGAGCAGTTCTTC.

This clonotype was counted only a few times. V gene TRBV12-3 or TRBV12-4 combines with J gene TRBJ2-2; D uncertain. V was shortened by 7 bases and J by 2 bases, with 8 bases between the two germline ends. The length of the CDR3 is 13 residues. DNA for the CDR3: TGTGCCAGCACCCCGGTAAACACCGGGGAGCTGTTTTTT. Its protein is CASTPVNTGELFF.

Comments on this clonotype: This may arise from a read error, as a much more abundant clone is one base away. The chain links TRBV6-6 to TRBJ2-1; TRBD1 agrees at 7 bases. There are 16 residues in the CDR3. CDR1 is MNHNY, CDR2 SVGAGI, per germline (reference sequence). CDR3 sequence (DNA): TGTGCCAGCAGTTATCTCCGGGACAGCCCCTACAATGAGCAGTCCTTC. As protein: CASSYLRDSPYNEQSF.

This clonotype was observed a handful of times. This chain joins TRBV12-3 or TRBV12-4 and TRBJ1-2; 11 bases agree with TRBD1. The CDR3 totals 14 residues. The V and J ends lost 5 bases and 9 bases, in that order; junction bases with no gene match: 8. CDR3: CASSPPGTGGSYTF. The CDR3 nucleotides read TGTGCCAGCAGTCCCCCCGGGACAGGGGGAAGCTACACCTTC.

This clonotype was found many times. The CDR3 loop is CASRTTGGTEAFF. The DNA for the CDR3 is TGTGCCAGCAGGACGACAGGAGGGACTGAAGCTTTCTTT. J is TRBJ1-1 and V is TRBV7-6; D possibly corresponds to TRBD1 (6 bases). Trimming pared 6 bases from V and 5 bases from J, leaving 13 bases between. This CDR3 has 13 residues. CDR1 is SGHVS and CDR2 is FNYEAQ in the germline V gene.

The chain couples TRBV23-1 to TRBJ2-7; D unclear. TRBV23-1 is known as an ORF, though its function is uncertain. The CDR3 is 17 amino acids. Between the trimmed V and J ends, which lost 2 bases and 0 bases, there was a span of 17 bases. The CDR3 reads CASSQNRKDKSSYEQYF. Here the CDR3 DNA reads TGCGCCAGCAGTCAAAACCGTAAGGATAAATCCTCCTACGAGCAGTACTTC.